This T cell receptor (beta chain) was identified during a study of blood T cell repertoires in COVID-19. Patients from Seattle were sampled longitudinally, starting during active infection. Libraries were prepared by immunoSEQ multiplex PCR; TCRdb keeps only in-frame clonotypes and omits some of them. The profile covers about half a million clones, with 89% appearing a single time and approximately 0.9% taken by the ten largest. CDR3 length: 17 residues. V gave up 5 bases and J gave up 2 bases; unmatched junction bases: 11. The germline gives CDR1 KGHDR, CDR2 SFDVKD. The sample was peripheral blood. This TCR was recovered from a man aged 18 to 29 with COVID-19, enrolled during active disease. The chain employs TRBV24-1 and TRBJ2-1; 7 bases are shared with TRBD2. This CDR3 reads CATSALGLADPYNEQFF. The CDR3 nucleotides read TGTGCCACCAGTGCCTTAGGTCTAGCGGACCCCTACAATGAGCAGTTCTTC.